This is a list of T cell receptor beta chains from one sample in a study of cytomegalovirus exposure and HLA in healthy donors. Data came from immunoSEQ multiplex PCR; TCRdb stores just in-frame clones and leaves some out. The sample comprises fewer than 150,000 clones, 80% of which are singletons, and almost 7% rests with the top ten. Sequenced: PBMCs. The receptor source for this set is a man aged 35-49 years in good health and CMV-seropositive. The CDR3 runs from the conserved cysteine through the conserved F or W. A D gene is named only where the DNA matches it firmly. Size values are once, few and many counts, or a class for expanded clones, and some rows have none.

V: TRBV4-2
J: TRBJ2-1
D: TRBD2
size: .
DNA: TGTGCCAGCAGCCAAGATGGCTCTAGCGGGGGGTACAATGAGCAGTTCTTC
CDR3: CASSQDGSSGGYNEQFF

V: TRBV11-3
J: TRBJ2-7
D: .
size: .
DNA: TGTGCCAGCAGCTTACCACAGTGGGAGCAGTACTTC
CDR3: CASSLPQWEQYF

V: TRBV5-1
J: TRBJ1-2
D: .
size: .
DNA: TGCGCCAGCAGCCAGGACGGGGGAGTTAACTATGGCTACACCTTC
CDR3: CASSQDGGVNYGYTF

V: TRBV7-2
J: TRBJ1-1
D: TRBD1
size: .
DNA: TGTGCCAGCAGCGGGGACAGGGGGCGCGCCGCTGAAGCTTTCTTT
CDR3: CASSGDRGRAAEAFF

V: TRBV5-4
J: TRBJ1-1
D: .
size: .
DNA: TGTGCCAGCAGCCCTCAAAGCGAGGTGAACACTGAAGCTTTCTTT
CDR3: CASSPQSEVNTEAFF

V: TRBV18
J: TRBJ2-7
D: .
size: once
DNA: TGTGCCAGCTCACTAGGGACTCGGGCCGAGCAGTACTTC
CDR3: CASSLGTRAEQYF

V: TRBV5-1
J: TRBJ2-1
D: TRBD2
size: .
DNA: TGCGCCAGCAGCTCCCGGACTAGCGGGGGGGCGAAGCAGTTCTTC
CDR3: CASSSRTSGGAKQFF

V: TRBV5-1
J: TRBJ2-1
D: TRBD1
size: .
DNA: TGCGCCAGCAGCAAAAGACAGACAGGGGGTCCCTACAATGAGCAGTTCTTC
CDR3: CASSKRQTGGPYNEQFF

V: TRBV5-1
J: TRBJ2-3
D: .
size: .
DNA: TGCGCCAGCAGACTCAGGGCAGATACGCAGTATTTT
CDR3: CASRLRADTQYF

V: TRBV5-4
J: TRBJ1-6
D: .
size: .
DNA: TGTGCCAGCAGCTCCTCGGGAGATAACTATTCACCCCTCCACTTT
CDR3: CASSSSGDNYSPLHF

V: TRBV7-8
J: TRBJ2-7
D: .
size: few
DNA: TGTGCCAGCAGCTTATGGGCAGGGAACACCTACGAGCAGTACTTC
CDR3: CASSLWAGNTYEQYF

V: TRBV19
J: TRBJ2-2
D: TRBD1
size: .
DNA: TGTGCCAGTAGTATCTTGGGGGGACAGGGAACCGGGGAGCTGTTTTTT
CDR3: CASSILGGQGTGELFF

V: TRBV9
J: TRBJ2-3
D: .
size: .
DNA: TGTGCCAGCAGCGTAGAGGCCCCAGGAGATACGCAGTATTTT
CDR3: CASSVEAPGDTQYF

V: TRBV11-2
J: TRBJ1-4
D: .
size: .
DNA: TGTGCCAGCAGCTTCGGGGATCCGTATGAAAAACTGTTTTTT
CDR3: CASSFGDPYEKLFF

V: TRBV19
J: TRBJ1-1
D: .
size: few
DNA: TGTGCCAGTAGTATAGTAAGGGGCTCCTTCGCTGAAGCTTTCTTT
CDR3: CASSIVRGSFAEAFF

V: TRBV6-6
J: TRBJ1-2
D: .
size: .
DNA: TGTGCCAGCAGGGACGTAGACAGCCTCTTC
CDR3: CASRDVDSLF

V: TRBV18
J: TRBJ1-1
D: TRBD1
size: .
DNA: TGTGCCAGCTCACCTGACAGGGGGCGAGTTGGCACTGAAGCTTTCTTT
CDR3: CASSPDRGRVGTEAFF

V: TRBV4-3
J: TRBJ1-1
D: TRBD1
size: few
DNA: TGCGCCAGCAGCCGGGGGACAGGGCGTAACACTGAAGCTTTCTTT
CDR3: CASSRGTGRNTEAFF

V: TRBV5-4
J: TRBJ1-3
D: .
size: few
DNA: TGTGCCAGCAGCTTGGCCGACAGCTCTGGAAACACCATATATTTT
CDR3: CASSLADSSGNTIYF

V: TRBV28
J: TRBJ1-5
D: .
size: .
DNA: TGTGCCAGCGCGGGGGCGTACTGCAATCAGCCCCAGCATTTT
CDR3: CASAGAYCNQPQHF

V: TRBV29-1
J: TRBJ2-7
D: TRBD2
size: .
DNA: TGCAGCGTCTCTCCAGCGGGGGGCCCCGGCGAGCAGTACTTC
CDR3: CSVSPAGGPGEQYF

V: TRBV4-3
J: TRBJ1-2
D: .
size: .
DNA: TGCGCCAGCAGCCAAACTACCGGGAGGGGCTACACCTTC
CDR3: CASSQTTGRGYTF

V: TRBV4-1
J: TRBJ1-2
D: TRBD1
size: .
DNA: TGCGCCAGCAGCCAAGGGCCGGGACAGGGGACCGATGGCTACACCTTC
CDR3: CASSQGPGQGTDGYTF

V: TRBV30
J: TRBJ2-3
D: .
size: .
DNA: TGTGCCTGGGGGGACAAGCGGTTCAGCACAGATACGCAGTATTTT
CDR3: CAWGDKRFSTDTQYF

V: TRBV5-6
J: TRBJ2-1
D: .
size: .
DNA: TGTGCCAGCAAAGGACTACCTCACTACAATGAGCAGTTCTTC
CDR3: CASKGLPHYNEQFF

V: TRBV7-8
J: TRBJ1-1
D: .
size: .
DNA: TGTGCCAGCAGCTTAGTTGGTGAGAGAACTGAAGCTTTCTTT
CDR3: CASSLVGERTEAFF

V: TRBV10-1
J: TRBJ2-7
D: TRBD1
size: .
DNA: TGCGCCAGCAGTGAGTACAGGGGGGCCTACGAGCAGTACTTC
CDR3: CASSEYRGAYEQYF

V: TRBV6-4
J: TRBJ1-1
D: TRBD1
size: .
DNA: TGTGCCAGCAGTGACTCGCCAGGGGGTTTAACTGAAGCTTTCTTT
CDR3: CASSDSPGGLTEAFF

V: TRBV5-4
J: TRBJ2-1
D: TRBD2
size: once
DNA: TGTGCCAGCAGCGGATTCATAGCGGGTAGCTCCTACAATGAGCAGTTCTTC
CDR3: CASSGFIAGSSYNEQFF

V: TRBV4-1
J: TRBJ2-7
D: TRBD1
size: .
DNA: TGCGCCAGCAGCTATGACAGGGTTTACGAGCAGTACTTC
CDR3: CASSYDRVYEQYF

V: TRBV6-1
J: TRBJ1-2
D: .
size: .
DNA: TGTGCCAGCAGGAAGGACACTGTGATTGATGGCTACACCTTC
CDR3: CASRKDTVIDGYTF

V: TRBV6-5
J: TRBJ1-2
D: TRBD1
size: .
DNA: TGTGCCAGCAGTGCTACAGGGGGCGCACATGGCTACACCTTC
CDR3: CASSATGGAHGYTF

V: TRBV27
J: TRBJ2-1
D: .
size: once
DNA: TGTGCCAGCAGTTGGACACCAGAGCACAATGAGCAGTTCTTC
CDR3: CASSWTPEHNEQFF